A selection of T cell receptor beta chains follows, all from one sample in a study of shared clonotypes between healthy human individuals. The assay was immunoSEQ multiplex PCR, and TCRdb's table has in-frame clones only and misses some. This sample carries approximately 1.9 million clones, roughly 95% of them seen once, and the ten largest clones take about 1.7%. The sequenced material came from naive CD8+ T cells from PBMCs. The receptors originated from a man in his late teens or twenties in good health. Some clones in this sample may be carry-over from other donors' samples. The CDR3 runs from the conserved cysteine through the conserved F or W. Fields, in order: clone size, J gene, V gene, D gene, CDR3 protein, CDR3 DNA. The D gene is left open where the match is weak. Rows may omit the clone size; those that give it use once, few, many or a size class.

NA	TRBJ2-7	TRBV27	TRBD1	CASSPRTGGAYEQYF	TGTGCCAGCAGTCCGCGGACAGGGGGCGCGTACGAGCAGTACTTC
NA	TRBJ2-7	TRBV27	TRBD1	CASSSWAGGYEQYF	TGTGCCAGCAGTTCTTGGGCAGGGGGCTACGAGCAGTACTTC
once	TRBJ1-2	TRBV27	NA	CASSFLGGSYDYTF	TGTGCCAGCAGTTTTTTGGGGGGTAGCTATGACTACACCTTC
NA	TRBJ1-1	TRBV28	NA	CASSLMRGLNTEAFF	TGTGCCAGCAGTTTAATGAGGGGCCTGAACACTGAAGCTTTCTTT
NA	TRBJ2-7	TRBV19	TRBD2	CASSWGAAGALSEQYF	TGTGCCAGTAGTTGGGGTGCCGCGGGAGCTCTTAGCGAGCAGTACTTC
NA	TRBJ2-3	TRBV27	NA	CASSYRLPTQYF	TGTGCCAGCAGTTATCGGCTCCCTACGCAGTATTTT
NA	TRBJ2-7	TRBV7-8	NA	CASSLKASRSYEQYF	TGTGCCAGCAGCTTGAAGGCATCCCGCTCCTACGAGCAGTACTTC
NA	TRBJ1-2	TRBV11-2	NA	CATTPAGAAMGGYTF	TGTGCCACCACGCCGGCGGGGGCCGCGATGGGTGGCTACACCTTC
NA	TRBJ2-2	TRBV6-6	TRBD2	CASSSGLAGGLWELFF	TGTGCCAGCAGTTCGGGACTAGCGGGAGGGCTGTGGGAGCTGTTTTTT
NA	TRBJ1-4	TRBV5-1	NA	CASSLGVATNEKLFF	TGCGCCAGCAGCTTGGGGGTTGCAACTAATGAAAAACTGTTTTTT
NA	TRBJ1-2	TRBV7-9	NA	CASSYSAYGYTF	TGTGCCAGCAGCTACAGTGCCTATGGCTACACCTTC
NA	TRBJ2-7	TRBV5-1	TRBD1	CASSSGTGAREQYF	TGCGCCAGCAGCTCCGGGACAGGGGCACGCGAGCAGTACTTC
once	TRBJ2-6	TRBV30	NA	CAWREGGWLSGANVLTF	TGTGCCTGGAGGGAAGGAGGATGGCTCTCTGGGGCCAACGTCCTGACTTTC
NA	TRBJ2-1	TRBV7-8	TRBD2	CASSLVLAERMNEQFF	TGTGCCAGCAGCTTAGTTCTAGCGGAACGGATGAATGAGCAGTTCTTC
few	TRBJ1-1	TRBV15	NA	CATSRDPPGRGTEAFF	TGTGCCACCAGCAGAGATCCCCCGGGTCGTGGCACTGAAGCTTTCTTT
few	TRBJ2-7	TRBV27	NA	CASSSGLGVEQYF	TGTGCCAGCAGTTCTGGGTTAGGCGTCGAGCAGTACTTC
NA	TRBJ1-1	TRBV19	NA	CASNSVPNTEAFF	TGTGCCAGTAATTCGGTTCCGAACACTGAAGCTTTCTTT
NA	TRBJ1-2	TRBV7-3	TRBD1	CASSPRGDRTNYGYTF	TGTGCCAGCAGCCCAAGAGGGGACAGAACTAACTATGGCTACACCTTC
once	TRBJ2-2	TRBV5-6	TRBD2	CASSLATSAGELFF	TGTGCCAGCAGCTTGGCCACTAGCGCCGGGGAGCTGTTTTTT
NA	TRBJ2-7	TRBV9	TRBD2	CASSGSPGAGGSYEQYF	TGTGCCAGCAGCGGATCCCCGGGGGCGGGAGGCTCCTACGAGCAGTACTTC
NA	TRBJ2-7	TRBV5-1	TRBD1	CASSNPGQPTYEQYF	TGCGCCAGCAGCAATCCGGGACAGCCAACTTACGAGCAGTACTTC
NA	TRBJ1-2	TRBV2	NA	CASPRGVYGYTF	TGTGCCAGCCCCCGGGGCGTCTATGGCTACACCTTC
once	TRBJ2-5	TRBV5-1	NA	CASSSTREIQETQYF	TGCGCCAGCAGCTCGACCCGAGAAATCCAAGAGACCCAGTACTTC
NA	TRBJ2-7	TRBV4-1	TRBD2	CASSQGVLAEYEQYF	TGCGCCAGCAGCCAAGGTGTGCTAGCGGAATACGAGCAGTACTTC
once	TRBJ2-1	TRBV9	NA	CASTGRPKTNFNEQFF	TGTGCCAGCACGGGCAGGCCAAAAACTAACTTCAATGAGCAGTTCTTC
once	TRBJ2-1	TRBV28	NA	CASSLWGKVPYNEQFF	TGTGCCAGCAGTTTGTGGGGCAAGGTACCTTACAATGAGCAGTTCTTC
NA	TRBJ2-1	TRBV14	NA	CASSPYRGGEQFF	TGTGCCAGCAGCCCCTACAGGGGAGGTGAGCAGTTCTTC
NA	TRBJ2-2	TRBV5-4	TRBD2	CASSLTGTSGIRVGTGELFF	TGTGCCAGCAGCTTAACCGGGACTAGCGGGATACGGGTGGGCACCGGGGAGCTGTTTTTT